A selection of T cell receptor beta chains follows, all from one sample in a study of human thymus T cells. The protocol was immunoSEQ multiplex PCR, while the TCRdb copy is restricted to in-frame clones and leaves out a portion. The data contain tens of thousands of clones, 90% to 95% of them singletons. Sequenced: blood. Receptors originate from a boy less than two years old with a congenital heart defect but otherwise immunologically healthy. CDR3s include the opening cysteine and the closing phenylalanine or tryptophan.

>TRBV11-3|TRBJ2-7
CASSLGGGGALEQYF
>TRBV30|TRBJ1-5
CAWSALQGNQPQHF
>TRBV7-2|TRBJ2-7
CASSFSFYEQYF
>TRBV4-3|TRBJ2-2
CASSLSGDTGELFF
>TRBV4-2|TRBJ1-2
CASSQVDIRGYTF
>TRBV5-5|TRBJ1-3
CASSLRYSSGNTIYF
>TRBV5-6|TRBJ1-3
CASSLSSSGNTIYF
>TRBV4-2|TRBJ2-2
CASSQVQLTGELFF
>TRBV28|TRBJ2-1
CASIRESGGAYEQFF
>TRBV4-1|TRBJ1-5
CASSPRQSNQPQHF
>TRBV7-6|TRBJ2-1
CASSLDGSYNEQFF
>TRBV5-1|TRBJ2-2
CASSLPKGPTGELFF
>TRBV7-2|TRBJ1-2
CASSLRDSYGYTF
>TRBV5-1|TRBJ1-2
CASSAYRHPYGYTF
>TRBV2|.
CASIVEPGQGSYEQYF
>TRBV5-1|TRBJ1-5
CASSLGDRNQPQHF
>TRBV6-5|TRBJ1-1
CASSYPNTEAFF
>TRBV12-5|TRBJ2-2
CASGLPGYTFTGELFF
>TRBV6-5|TRBJ1-2
CASSYRGGVNYGYTF
>TRBV30|TRBJ2-7
CAWGRSYEQYF
>TRBV6-1|TRBJ2-1
CASSPQGAGEQFF
>TRBV11-3|TRBJ2-2
CASSSNTGELFF
>TRBV5-5|TRBJ1-2
CASSQGQGYYGYTF
>TRBV19|TRBJ1-5
CASSNPGQGLLGNQPQHF
>TRBV19|TRBJ2-7
CASSMARTGGYEQYF
>TRBV5-1|TRBJ1-6
CASSSSNSPLHF
>TRBV4-3|TRBJ1-6
CASSQVSALGSPLHF
>TRBV5-1|TRBJ1-4
CASSSGATNEKLFF
>TRBV18|TRBJ1-4
CASPGREATNEKLFF
>TRBV9|TRBJ2-3
CASSVRERQTDTQYF
>TRBV7-9|TRBJ1-2
CASSLSLENYGYTF
>TRBV7-9|TRBJ1-3
CASSLGTGFGNTIYF
>TRBV10-3|TRBJ2-7
CAISEGASGVPREQYF
>TRBV7-2|TRBJ1-1
CASRRGNTEAFF
>TRBV9|TRBJ2-5
CASSVEGGKETQYF